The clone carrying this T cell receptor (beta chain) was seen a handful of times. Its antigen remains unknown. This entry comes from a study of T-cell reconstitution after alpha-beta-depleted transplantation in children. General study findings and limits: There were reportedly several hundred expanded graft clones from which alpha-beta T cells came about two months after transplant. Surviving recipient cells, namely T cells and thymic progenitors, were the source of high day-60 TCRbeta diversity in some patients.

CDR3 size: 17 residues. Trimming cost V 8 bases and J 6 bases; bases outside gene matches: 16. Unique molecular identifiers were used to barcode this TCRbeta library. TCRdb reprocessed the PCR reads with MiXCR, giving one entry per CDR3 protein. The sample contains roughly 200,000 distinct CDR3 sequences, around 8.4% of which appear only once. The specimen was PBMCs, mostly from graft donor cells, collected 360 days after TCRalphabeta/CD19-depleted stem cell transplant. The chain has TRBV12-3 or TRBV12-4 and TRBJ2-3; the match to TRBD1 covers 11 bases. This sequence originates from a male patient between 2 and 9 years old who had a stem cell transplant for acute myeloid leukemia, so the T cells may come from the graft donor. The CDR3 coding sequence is TGTGCCAGCGCGGGACAGGGGGGCGTAGTAGCATGGGATACGCAGTATTTT. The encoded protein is CASAGQGGVVAWDTQYF.